The TCR beta chain described here comes from a study of early T cells in non-severe SARS-CoV-2 infection. In the study overall: Bulk RNA taken from unsorted whole blood was sequenced, leaving chains unpaired.

Overall study results and limits: The VDJdb matching leaned toward anti-spike CD8 responses and overlooked private and CD4 specificities.

Unique molecular identifiers were added to individual cDNA molecules. Via MiXCR, TCRdb re-called the 5' RACE reads, giving one row per CDR3 protein. The sample holds some 77,000 distinct CDR3 sequences; more than 7.5% are singletons and the top ten take 4.8%. This clonotype was recorded many times. Its specificity is not known. The length of the CDR3 is 13 residues. V was shortened by 6 bases and J by 0 bases, with 8 bases between the two germline ends. In germline, CDR1 is MNHNY, CDR2 SVGAGI (reference sequence). The clonotype originates from an adult who was a healthcare worker with PCR-confirmed SARS-CoV-2 infection or an uninfected control (not recorded which). Specimen: whole blood. The chain has TRBV6-6 and TRBJ1-2; D not certain. CDR3 DNA: TGTGCCAGCAGGTTCAGTGCTAACTATGGCTACACCTTC. Encoded protein: CASRFSANYGYTF.